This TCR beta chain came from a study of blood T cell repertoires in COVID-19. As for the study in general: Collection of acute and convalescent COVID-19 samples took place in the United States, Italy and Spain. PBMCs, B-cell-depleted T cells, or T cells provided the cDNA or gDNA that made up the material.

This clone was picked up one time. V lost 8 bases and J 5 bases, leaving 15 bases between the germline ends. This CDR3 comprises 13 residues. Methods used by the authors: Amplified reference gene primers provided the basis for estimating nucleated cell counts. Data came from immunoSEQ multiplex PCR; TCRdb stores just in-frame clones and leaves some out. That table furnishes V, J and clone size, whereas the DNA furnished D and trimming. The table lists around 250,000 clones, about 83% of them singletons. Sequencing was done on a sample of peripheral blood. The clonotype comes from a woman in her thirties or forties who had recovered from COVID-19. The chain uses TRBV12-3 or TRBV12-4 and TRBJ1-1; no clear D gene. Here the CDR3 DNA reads TGTGCCAGCCCCCGGGGTGGTGGTACTGAAGCTTTCTTT. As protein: CASPRGGGTEAFF.